The 20 T cell receptor beta chains below come from one sample, sequenced in a study of blood T cell repertoires in COVID-19. Data came from immunoSEQ multiplex PCR; TCRdb stores just in-frame clones and leaves some out. The data show more than 350,000 clones, about 90% seen once. Material: peripheral blood. These TCRs come from a woman in her twenties or thirties with COVID-19, enrolled during active disease.

The rearrangement links TRBV29-1 to TRBJ2-3; 9 positions match TRBD2. The CDR3 has 15 amino acids. The V and J ends lost 4 bases and 7 bases, in that order; junction bases with no gene match: 12. Germline CDR1 SQVTM, CDR2 ANQGSEA. The chain's CDR3 is CSVGGAGGPSNTQYF. In DNA form, the CDR3 reads TGCAGCGTTGGCGGGGCGGGAGGGCCCTCCAATACGCAGTATTTT.

The genes are TRBV7-9 and TRBJ2-3; D might be TRBD2 (5 bases). The germline V and J ends were trimmed by 7 bases and 4 bases, with 24 bases remaining between them. The V gene's germline CDR1 is SEHNR and CDR2 FQNEAQ (reference sequence). The CDR3 runs 17 residues. The CDR3 coding sequence is TGTGCCAGCACCTCCGGGCGGGCTAGTCGGTCCGCAGATACGCAGTATTTT. It is translated as CASTSGRASRSADTQYF.

The rearrangement links TRBV7-3 to TRBJ2-1; TRBD2 might be the D (6 bases). The V gene's germline CDR1 is SGHTA and CDR2 FQGTGA. Trimming took off 2 bases at V and 0 bases at J, with 8 bases between the two ends. CDR3 length: 15 amino acids. DNA of the CDR3: TGTGCCAGCAGCTTAGCGGGAAGCTCCTACAATGAGCAGTTCTTC. Its protein is CASSLAGSSYNEQFF.

The V and J genes are TRBV6-5 and TRBJ1-2, with TRBD1 matching over 9 bases. The length of the CDR3 is 14 residues. Germline V gene sequence: CDR1 MNHEY, CDR2 SVGAGI. The V segment lost 4 bases and the J segment 4 bases; nucleotides outside the gene matches: 4. The CDR3 region has the DNA TGTGCCAGCAGTTGGGGACAGGGCTCCTATGGCTACACCTTC. The encoded protein is CASSWGQGSYGYTF.

This clone was picked up one time. The chain joins TRBV6-2 or TRBV6-3 to TRBJ1-2, with 7 nucleotides matching TRBD1. Germline V gene data show CDR1 as MNHEY and CDR2 as SVGEGT. J was trimmed by 4 bases and V by 3 bases; bases with no gene match: 2. The CDR3 consists of 13 residues. In DNA, the CDR3 is TGTGCCAGCAGTTATAAGGGGGCCTATGGCTACACCTTC. This gives the protein CASSYKGAYGYTF.

This clone has only one observation. The chain links TRBV5-6 to TRBJ1-1; maybe TRBD1 (6 bases). This CDR3 comprises 14 residues. Trimming cost V 2 bases and J 5 bases, with 13 bases left between them. Germline V gives CDR1 SGHDT, CDR2 YYEEEE. For the CDR3, the DNA is TGTGCCAGCAGCTTTACAGGGCCGGGAACTGAAGCTTTCTTT. The encoded protein is CASSFTGPGTEAFF.

The chain has TRBV2 and TRBJ2-1, with 8 bases lining up with TRBD2. Germline V CDR1 and CDR2: SNHLY, FYNNEI. The CDR3 extends over 14 amino acids. With V trimmed by 6 bases and J by 5 bases, 6 bases remained unmatched. Written as DNA, the CDR3 is TGTGCCAGCAGAAGCGGGAGTCCGAACAATGAGCAGTTCTTC. Translation: CASRSGSPNNEQFF.

V is TRBV7-2 and J is TRBJ2-7; 8 bases match TRBD2. Trimming at V came to 1 base and at J to 2 bases, leaving 4 bases not matched to a gene. CDR3 length: 15 residues. CDR1 SGHTA and CDR2 FQGNSA come from the germline V gene. As DNA, the CDR3 is TGTGCCAGCAGCTTAGAGGCAGCGGGGGCCTACGAGCAGTACTTC. Its protein product is CASSLEAAGAYEQYF.

V and J are TRBV5-4 and TRBJ1-2, with 9 bases aligning to TRBD1. CDR1 and CDR2 (germline): SGHNT, YYREEE (reference sequence). Germline trimming cut 4 bases from V and 2 bases from J; bases unmatched to any gene: 3. The CDR3 runs 14 residues. CDR3 region: CASSEDRGNYGYTF. The CDR3 DNA reads as TGTGCCAGCAGCGAGGACAGGGGAAACTATGGCTACACCTTC.

A single count supports this clone. The rearrangement uses TRBV13 and TRBJ2-2, with TRBD2 matching 8 bases. Germline V gene data show CDR1 as PRHDT and CDR2 as FYEKMQ (reference sequence). CDR3 length equals 16 residues. J was trimmed by 0 bases and V by 4 bases; bases with no gene match: 4. The CDR3 DNA follows: TGTGCCAGCAGCTCCATAGCGGGGTCGAACACCGGGGAGCTGTTTTTT. It yields the protein CASSSIAGSNTGELFF. The full variable domain, completed using reference TRBV13 and TRBJ2-2, is AAGVIQSPRHLIKEKRETATLKCYPIPRHDTVYWYQQGPGQDPQFLISFYEKMQSDKGSIPDRFSAQQFSDYHSELNMSSLELGDSALYFCASSSIAGSNTGELFFGEGSRLTVL.

J is TRBJ1-2 and V is TRBV6-1; D gene unclear. V was clipped by 3 bases and J by 4 bases, with 12 bases between them. The CDR3 loop spans 14 amino acids. Germline V gene data show CDR1 as MNHNS and CDR2 as SASEGT. CDR3 DNA: TGTGCCAGCAGTGATCCCCAGGTTTCCTATGGCTACACCTTC. Amino acid sequence: CASSDPQVSYGYTF.

The genes are TRBV7-3 and TRBJ2-1; no clear D gene. CDR3 length: 14 residues. Trimming shortened V by 0 bases and J by 5 bases, and 8 bases separated the two germline ends. CDR1 and CDR2 (germline): SGHTA, FQGTGA. CDR3 sequence: CASSLTGRNNEQFF. The CDR3 DNA reads TGTGCCAGCAGCTTAACGGGCAGGAACAATGAGCAGTTCTTC.

V is TRBV6-2 or TRBV6-3 and J is TRBJ2-1, with a tentative D call TRBD2 (6 bases). The CDR3 length is 16 residues. Germline values: CDR1 MNHEY, CDR2 SVGEGT. V lost 4 bases, J lost 0 bases, and 13 bases lay in between. The CDR3 region is CASSSLASSSYNEQFF. The CDR3 bases are TGTGCCAGCAGTTCCCTAGCGTCGAGCTCCTACAATGAGCAGTTCTTC.

The J gene is TRBJ2-1, the V gene TRBV5-1; the match to TRBD2 covers 11 bases. V shed 5 bases and J 5 bases; nucleotides not matched to a gene: 3. The germline CDR1 and CDR2 sequences are SGHRS and YFSETQ. This CDR3 has 14 amino acids. CDR3: CASRTSGSNNEQFF. In nucleotides, the CDR3 is TGCGCCAGCAGAACTAGCGGGAGTAACAATGAGCAGTTCTTC.

This clone occurred a few times. V is TRBV19 and J is TRBJ1-5; D might be TRBD1 (6 bases). The CDR3 contains 13 residues. Germline CDR1 and CDR2: LNHDA and SQIVND (reference sequence). The ends were cut back, 9 bases at V and 3 bases at J, with 12 bases in the middle. CDR3 residues: CASGQRDNQPQHF. In DNA form, the CDR3 reads TGTGCCAGCGGACAGCGGGACAATCAGCCCCAGCATTTT. Full variable domain (remainder filled in from reference TRBV19 and TRBJ1-5): DGGITQSPKYLFRKEGQNVTLSCEQNLNHDAMYWYRQDPGQGLRLIYYSQIVNDFQKGDIAEGYSVSREKKESFPLTVTSAQKNPTAFYLCASGQRDNQPQHFGDGTRLSIL.

The gene calls are TRBV19 and TRBJ2-2, with a weak D call TRBD1 (6 bases). Germline CDR1 and CDR2: LNHDA and SQIVND (reference sequence). Between the trimmed V and J ends, which lost 4 bases and 8 bases, there was a span of 11 bases. CDR3 size: 13 residues. The CDR3 here is CASSTTGSGELFF. The CDR3, as DNA: TGTGCCAGTAGTACCACAGGGTCTGGGGAGCTGTTTTTT.

V usage is TRBV3-1 (or the pseudogene TRBV3-2) and J usage is TRBJ2-2; D remains ambiguous. Between the trimmed V and J ends, which lost 4 bases and 7 bases, there was a span of 10 bases. In germline, CDR1 is LGHDT, CDR2 YNNKEL (reference sequence). This CDR3 is built from 13 residues. Here the CDR3 DNA reads TGTGCCAGCAGCCTCAACAGAAACGGGGAGCTGTTTTTT. As protein: CASSLNRNGELFF.

The V and J genes are TRBV5-6 and TRBJ2-3; tentatively, D is TRBD2 (5 bases). The CDR3 sequence is 13 residues long. V lost 0 bases and J 4 bases, leaving 6 bases between the germline ends. Germline V gene sequence: CDR1 SGHDT, CDR2 YYEEEE. CDR3 in DNA: TGTGCCAGCAGCTTGGGAGCGGCAGATACGCAGTATTTT. It codes for CASSLGAADTQYF.

V and J are TRBV5-4 and TRBJ2-6, with unresolved D. The CDR3 loop spans 15 amino acids. The V end lost 3 bases, the J end lost 1 base, and 8 bases lay between the germline ends. CDR1 is SGHNT, CDR2 YYREEE, per germline (reference sequence). DNA of the CDR3: TGTGCCAGCAGCTCACAGAGATCTGGGGCCAACGTCCTGACTTTC. Protein product: CASSSQRSGANVLTF.

The gene calls are TRBV3-1 (or the pseudogene TRBV3-2) and TRBJ2-2, with 8 bases aligning to TRBD2. This CDR3 region has 15 residues. Germline assignment: CDR1 LGHDT and CDR2 YNNKEL (reference sequence). The junction had 6 bases not matched to a gene; V was cut back by 5 bases and J by 4 bases. The CDR3 spells CASSSGLVSTGELFF. In DNA, the CDR3 is TGTGCCAGCAGCTCGGGACTAGTAAGCACCGGGGAGCTGTTTTTT.